The sequence of this T cell receptor beta chain was determined in a study of CD8+ T cells in alopecia areata. This clone showed up just once. Sequencing templates came from extracted RNA that was reverse transcribed into cDNA. Measured with immunoSEQ multiplex PCR; TCRdb has only the in-frame clones, and not every one. The sample lists 75,000 to 100,000 clones, roughly two fifths occurring once. V was trimmed by 0 bases and J by 8 bases, leaving 11 bases between them. This CDR3 region has 13 residues. From germline, CDR1 is GTSNPN and CDR2 SVGIG (reference sequence). Sequenced material: CD4+ T cells sorted from blood. The gene calls are TRBV30 and TRBJ1-5, with a weak D call TRBD1 (6 bases). The sequence derives from a human donor with alopecia areata. CDR3 DNA sequence: TGTGCCTGGAGTGTACAGGGTAGCGAGCCCCAGCATTTT. Translated: CAWSVQGSEPQHF. Using reference TRBV30 and TRBJ1-5 for the parts outside the CDR3, the full variable domain is SQTIHQWPATLVQPVGSPLSLECTVEGTSNPNLYWYRQAAGRGLQLLFYSVGIGQISSEVPQNLSASRPQDRQFILSSKKLLLSDSGFYLCAWSVQGSEPQHFGDGTRLSIL.